This TCR beta chain was obtained from a study of response to subunit inactivated influenza vaccine. Study conclusions and caveats: The authors offered the suggestion that each seasonal influenza vaccination recruits few new T cells.

Remarks on this clonotype: The antigen is unknown.

V dropped 5 bases and J dropped 1; count of bases not matched to a gene: 7. The V gene's germline CDR1 is SGHTA and CDR2 FQGTGA. The CDR3 has 16 amino acids. TCRdb reprocessed the RT-PCR reads via MiXCR and lists one record per CDR3 protein. The sample has under 550,000 distinct CDR3 sequences; about 7.6% are singletons. The clonotype comes from a man between 50 and 69 years old who received an inactivated influenza vaccine. The specimen was PBMCs from blood, collected 23 to 25 months after vaccination. The J gene is TRBJ2-2, the V gene TRBV7-3; 7 nucleotides agree with TRBD2. The CDR3 nucleotides read TGTGCCAGCAGCCTTGGGGGGGGAATGAACACCGGGGAGCTGTTTTTT. Its translation: CASSLGGGMNTGELFF.